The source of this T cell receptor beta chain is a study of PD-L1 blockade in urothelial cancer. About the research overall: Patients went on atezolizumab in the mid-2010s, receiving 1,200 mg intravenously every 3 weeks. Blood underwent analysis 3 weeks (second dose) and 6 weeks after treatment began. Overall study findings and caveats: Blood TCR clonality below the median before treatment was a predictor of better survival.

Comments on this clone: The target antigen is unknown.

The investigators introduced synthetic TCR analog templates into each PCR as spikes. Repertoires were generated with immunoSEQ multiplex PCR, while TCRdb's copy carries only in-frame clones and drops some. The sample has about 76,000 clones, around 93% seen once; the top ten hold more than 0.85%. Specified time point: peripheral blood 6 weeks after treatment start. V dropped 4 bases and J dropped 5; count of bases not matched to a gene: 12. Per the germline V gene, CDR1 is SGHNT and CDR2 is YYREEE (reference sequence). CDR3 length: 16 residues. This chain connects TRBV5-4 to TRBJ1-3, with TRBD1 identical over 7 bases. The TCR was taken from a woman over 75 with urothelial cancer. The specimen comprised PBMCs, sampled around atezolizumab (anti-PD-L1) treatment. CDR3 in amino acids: CASSRDSDERRNTIYF. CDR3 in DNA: TGTGCCAGCAGCCGGGACAGCGATGAAAGGAGAAACACCATATATTTT.